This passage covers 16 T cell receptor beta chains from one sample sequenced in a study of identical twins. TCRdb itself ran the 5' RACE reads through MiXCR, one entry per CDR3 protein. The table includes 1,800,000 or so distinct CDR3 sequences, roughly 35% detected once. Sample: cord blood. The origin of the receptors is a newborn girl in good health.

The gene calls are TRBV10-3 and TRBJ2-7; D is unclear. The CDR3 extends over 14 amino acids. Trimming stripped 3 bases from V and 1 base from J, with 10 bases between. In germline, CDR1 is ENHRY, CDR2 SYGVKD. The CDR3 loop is CAISDFSGSYEQYF. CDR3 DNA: TGTGCCATCAGTGATTTTTCTGGGTCCTACGAGCAGTACTTC.

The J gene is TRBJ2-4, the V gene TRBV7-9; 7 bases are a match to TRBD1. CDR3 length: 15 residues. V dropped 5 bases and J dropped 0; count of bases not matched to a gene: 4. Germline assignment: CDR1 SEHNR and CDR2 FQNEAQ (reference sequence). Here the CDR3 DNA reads TGTGCCAGCAGCAATGACAGGGAAGCCAAAAACATTCAGTACTTC. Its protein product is CASSNDREAKNIQYF.

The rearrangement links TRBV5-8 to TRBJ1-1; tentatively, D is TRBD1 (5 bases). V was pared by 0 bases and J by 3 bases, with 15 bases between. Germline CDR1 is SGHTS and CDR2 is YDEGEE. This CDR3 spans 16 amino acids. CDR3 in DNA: TGTGCCAGCAGCTTGGTTGGGGGGAGGTGGGACACTGAAGCTTTCTTT. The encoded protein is CASSLVGGRWDTEAFF.

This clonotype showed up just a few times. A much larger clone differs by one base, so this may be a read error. Here the CDR3 reads CASRTGGSYNEQYF. CDR3 DNA: TGTGCCAGCAGGACAGGGGGCTCCTACAATGAGCAGTACTTC. This rearrangement joins TRBV28 to TRBJ2-1, with TRBD1 matching 10 bases. The better agreement between TRBJ2-7 and the DNA end casts doubt on the J call. Germline loops: CDR1 MDHEN, CDR2 SYDVKM. The CDR3 has 14 amino acids.

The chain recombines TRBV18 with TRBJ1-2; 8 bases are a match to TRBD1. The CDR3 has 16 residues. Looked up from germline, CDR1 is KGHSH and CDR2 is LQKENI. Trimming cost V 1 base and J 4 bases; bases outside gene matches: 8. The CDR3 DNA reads TGTGCCAGCTCACCACTTGACAGGGGAACAATCTATGGCTACACCTTC. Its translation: CASSPLDRGTIYGYTF.

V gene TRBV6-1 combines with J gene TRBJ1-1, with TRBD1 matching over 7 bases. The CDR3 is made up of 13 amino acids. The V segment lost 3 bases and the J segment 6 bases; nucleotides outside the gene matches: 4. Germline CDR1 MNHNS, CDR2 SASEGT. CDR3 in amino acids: CASSDRDRAEAFF. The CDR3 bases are TGTGCCAGCAGTGATCGAGACAGGGCTGAAGCTTTCTTT.

In DNA, the CDR3 is TGTGCCAGCAGCCCAGACAGGATCGAGCAGTACTTC. It encodes CASSPDRIEQYF. The V and J genes are TRBV12-3 or TRBV12-4 and TRBJ2-5, with D possibly being TRBD1 (6 bases). The J call is doubtful: the DNA matches TRBJ2-7 better. This CDR3 has 12 residues.

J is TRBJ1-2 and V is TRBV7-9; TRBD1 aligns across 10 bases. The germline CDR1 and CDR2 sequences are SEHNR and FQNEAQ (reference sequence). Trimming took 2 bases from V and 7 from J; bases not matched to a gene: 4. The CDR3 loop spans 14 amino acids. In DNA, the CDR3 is TGTGCCAGCAGCTTAAAGCGACAGGGGGCTGGCTACACCTTC. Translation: CASSLKRQGAGYTF.

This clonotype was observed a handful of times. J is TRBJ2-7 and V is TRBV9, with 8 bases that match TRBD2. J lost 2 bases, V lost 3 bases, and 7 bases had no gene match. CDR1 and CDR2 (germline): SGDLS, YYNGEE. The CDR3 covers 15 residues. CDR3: CASSASGSGTYEQYF. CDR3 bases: TGTGCCAGCAGCGCCAGCGGGAGTGGGACCTACGAGCAGTACTTC. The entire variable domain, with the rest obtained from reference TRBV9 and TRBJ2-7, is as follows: DSGVTQTPKHLITATGQRVTLRCSPRSGDLSVYWYQQSLDQGLQFLIQYYNGEERAKGNILERFSAQQFPDLHSELNLSSLELGDSALYFCASSASGSGTYEQYFGPGTRLTVT.

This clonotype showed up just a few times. The CDR3 spells CASSQEGLAGIYEQYF. CDR3 DNA: TGTGCCAGCAGCCAAGAGGGACTAGCGGGAATATACGAGCAGTACTTC. The chain is built from TRBV4-2 and TRBJ2-7; 13 bases map to TRBD2. Germline V gene lookup returns CDR1 LGHNA and CDR2 YNFKEQ. Germline trimming cut 0 bases from V and 4 bases from J; bases unmatched to any gene: 3. CDR3 length equals 16 residues.

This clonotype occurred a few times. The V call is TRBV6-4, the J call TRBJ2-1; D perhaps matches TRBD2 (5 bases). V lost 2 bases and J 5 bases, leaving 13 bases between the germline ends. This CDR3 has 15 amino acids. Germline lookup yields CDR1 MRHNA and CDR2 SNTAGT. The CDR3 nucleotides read TGTGCCAGCAGTGACGGGCGGGTACCTAACAATGAGCAGTTCTTC. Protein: CASSDGRVPNNEQFF.

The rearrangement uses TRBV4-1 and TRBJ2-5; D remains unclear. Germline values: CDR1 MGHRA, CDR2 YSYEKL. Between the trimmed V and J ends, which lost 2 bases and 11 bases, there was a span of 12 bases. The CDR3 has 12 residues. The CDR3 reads CASSQLNNEQYF. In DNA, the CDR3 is TGCGCCAGCAGCCAACTAAACAATGAGCAGTACTTC.

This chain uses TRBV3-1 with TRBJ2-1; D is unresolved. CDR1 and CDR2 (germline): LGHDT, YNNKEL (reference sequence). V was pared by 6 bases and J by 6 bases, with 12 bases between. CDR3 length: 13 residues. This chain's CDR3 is CASSSNSINEQFF. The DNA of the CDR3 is TGTGCCAGCAGTTCCAATTCTATCAATGAGCAGTTCTTC.

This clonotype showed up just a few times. The CDR3 region has the DNA TGTGCCACCAGCAGAGGTCAAGGGACTAGCGTTAAAGAGACCCAGTACTTC. It encodes CATSRGQGTSVKETQYF. The gene calls are TRBV15 and TRBJ2-5, with 10 nucleotides matching TRBD2. The CDR3 consists of 17 residues. V was clipped by 1 base and J by 3 bases; unmatched bases: 8. CDR1 LNHNV and CDR2 YYDKDF come from the germline V gene (reference sequence).

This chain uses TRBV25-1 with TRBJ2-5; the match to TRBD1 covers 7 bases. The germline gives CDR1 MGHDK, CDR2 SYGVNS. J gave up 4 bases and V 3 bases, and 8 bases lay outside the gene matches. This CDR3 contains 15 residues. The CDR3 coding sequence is TGTGCCAGCAGTGACCCTTGGAGACAGGGAGAGACCCAGTACTTC. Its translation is CASSDPWRQGETQYF.

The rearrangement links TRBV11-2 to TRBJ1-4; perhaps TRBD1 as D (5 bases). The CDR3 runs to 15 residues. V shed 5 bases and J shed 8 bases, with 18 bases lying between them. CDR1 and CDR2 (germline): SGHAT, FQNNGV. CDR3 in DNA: TGTGCCAGCAGCGGAAGCCCGCGGGCAGGGGAAAAACTGTTTTTT. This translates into CASSGSPRAGEKLFF.